The source of this T cell receptor beta chain is a study of blood T cells in healthy people across ages. It was with a sample-barcoded 5' primer and a J-beta primer mix that a second PCR of about 6 to 11 cycles was run. No fewer than 3 million CDR3-containing paired-end reads came from each sample. One entry per CDR3 protein, called by TCRdb with MiXCR from the 5' RACE reads. Altogether almost 1 million distinct CDR3 sequences are present, roughly half being singletons, with the ten largest covering 20% to 25%. Study-wide points: The unknown donor CMV status may have confounded expanded clonotype changes. The unsorted PBMCs prevented any conclusive comparison of naive versus antigen-experienced cells.

About this clonotype: Its antigen is unidentified.

The sample comprised blood. The source of this sequence is a woman aged 55-69 years in good health.

CDR3 protein: CSVEGLLAGVGTDTQYF. The DNA for the CDR3 is TGCAGCGTTGAGGGACTACTAGCGGGAGTGGGCACAGATACGCAGTATTTT. The rearrangement joins TRBV29-1 to TRBJ2-3; 11 positions match TRBD2. Germline CDR1 and CDR2: SQVTM and ANQGSEA. This CDR3 is built from 17 residues. V trimming: 3 bases; J trimming: 1 base; junction bases outside the gene matches: 9.